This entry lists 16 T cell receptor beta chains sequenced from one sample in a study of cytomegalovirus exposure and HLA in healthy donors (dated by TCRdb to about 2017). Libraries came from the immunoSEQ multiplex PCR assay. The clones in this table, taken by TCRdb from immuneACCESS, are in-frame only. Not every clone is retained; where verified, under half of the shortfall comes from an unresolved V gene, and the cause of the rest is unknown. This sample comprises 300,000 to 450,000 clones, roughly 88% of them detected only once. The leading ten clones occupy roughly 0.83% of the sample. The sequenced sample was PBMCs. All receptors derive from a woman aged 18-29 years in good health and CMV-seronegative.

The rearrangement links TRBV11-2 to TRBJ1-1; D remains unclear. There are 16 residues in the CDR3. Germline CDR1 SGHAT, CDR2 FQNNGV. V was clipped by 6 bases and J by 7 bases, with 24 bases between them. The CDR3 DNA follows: TGTGCCAGCAGTCCCTGGGAGCGACCTCGACCGGGTGAAGCTTTCTTT. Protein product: CASSPWERPRPGEAFF.

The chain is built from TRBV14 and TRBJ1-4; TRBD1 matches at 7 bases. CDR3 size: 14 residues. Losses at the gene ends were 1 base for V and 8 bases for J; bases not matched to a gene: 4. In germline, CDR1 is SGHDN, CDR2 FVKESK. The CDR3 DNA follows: TGTGCCAGCAGCCAAGTGGGGACAGACGAAAAACTGTTTTTT. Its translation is CASSQVGTDEKLFF.

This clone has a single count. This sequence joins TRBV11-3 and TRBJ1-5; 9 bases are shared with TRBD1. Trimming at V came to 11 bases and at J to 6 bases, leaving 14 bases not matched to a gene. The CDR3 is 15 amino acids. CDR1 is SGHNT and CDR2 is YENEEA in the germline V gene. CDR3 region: CAAQSGTGMGQPQHF. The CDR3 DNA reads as TGTGCCGCACAATCCGGGACAGGGATGGGTCAGCCCCAGCATTTT. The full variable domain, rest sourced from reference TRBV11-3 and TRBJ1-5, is EAGVVQSPRYKIIEKKQPVAFWCNPISGHNTLYWYLQNLGQGPELLIRYENEEAVDDSQLPKDRFSAERLKGVDSTLKIQPAELGDSAVYLCAAQSGTGMGQPQHFGDGTRLSIL.

CDR3 loop: CASSQAQGNTEAFF. Here the CDR3 DNA reads TGTGCCAGCAGCCAAGCTCAGGGGAACACTGAAGCTTTCTTT. The V and J genes are TRBV16 and TRBJ1-1; tentatively, D is TRBD1 (5 bases). Germline CDR1 KGHSY, CDR2 FQNENV. V lost 2 bases to trimming and J lost 1 base, with 8 bases between them. The CDR3 has 14 amino acids.

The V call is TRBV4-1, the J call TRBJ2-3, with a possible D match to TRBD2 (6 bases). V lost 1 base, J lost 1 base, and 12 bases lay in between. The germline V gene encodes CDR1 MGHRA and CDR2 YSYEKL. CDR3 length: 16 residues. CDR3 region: CASSQVSGVGTDTQYF. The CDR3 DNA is TGCGCCAGCAGCCAAGTTTCGGGAGTCGGCACAGATACGCAGTATTTT.

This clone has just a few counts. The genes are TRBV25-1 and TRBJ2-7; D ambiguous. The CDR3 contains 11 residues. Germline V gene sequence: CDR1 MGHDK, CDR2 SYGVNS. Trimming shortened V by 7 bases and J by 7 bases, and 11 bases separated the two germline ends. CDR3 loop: CASTHSREQYF. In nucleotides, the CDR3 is TGTGCCAGCACTCATAGCCGGGAGCAGTACTTC.

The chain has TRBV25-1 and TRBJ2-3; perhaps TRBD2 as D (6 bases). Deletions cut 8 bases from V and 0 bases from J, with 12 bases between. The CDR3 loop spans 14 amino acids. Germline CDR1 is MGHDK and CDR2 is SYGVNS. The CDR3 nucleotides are TGTGCCAGCTCCGTAGCGGTTAGCACAGATACGCAGTATTTT. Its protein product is CASSVAVSTDTQYF.

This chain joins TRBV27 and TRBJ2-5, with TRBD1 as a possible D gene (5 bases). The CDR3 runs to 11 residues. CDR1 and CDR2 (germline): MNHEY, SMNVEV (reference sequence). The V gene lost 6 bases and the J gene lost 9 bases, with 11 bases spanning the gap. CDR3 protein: CASRQRGAQYF. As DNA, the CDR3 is TGTGCCAGCAGACAAAGGGGTGCCCAGTACTTC.

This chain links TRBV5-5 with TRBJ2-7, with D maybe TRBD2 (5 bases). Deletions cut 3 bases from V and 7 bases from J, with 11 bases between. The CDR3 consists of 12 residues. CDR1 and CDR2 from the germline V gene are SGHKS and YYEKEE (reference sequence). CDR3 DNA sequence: TGTGCCAGCAGCTCCGCCGGGGTAGAGCAGTACTTC. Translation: CASSSAGVEQYF.

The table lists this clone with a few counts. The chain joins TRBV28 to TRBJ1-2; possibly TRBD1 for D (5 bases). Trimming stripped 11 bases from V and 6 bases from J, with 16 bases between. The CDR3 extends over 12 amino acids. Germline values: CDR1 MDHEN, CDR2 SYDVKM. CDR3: CALRGRADGYTF. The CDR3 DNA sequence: TGTGCCTTGCGGGGGAGGGCTGATGGCTACACCTTC.

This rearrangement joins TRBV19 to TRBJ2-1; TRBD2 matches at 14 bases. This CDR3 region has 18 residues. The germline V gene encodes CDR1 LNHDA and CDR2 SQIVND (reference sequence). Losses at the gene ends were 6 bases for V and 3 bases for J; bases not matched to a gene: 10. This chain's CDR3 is CASSSRLAGGPVYNEQFF. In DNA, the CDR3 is TGTGCCAGTAGCTCAAGACTAGCGGGAGGGCCAGTCTACAATGAGCAGTTCTTC.

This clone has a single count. The CDR3 protein is CASSSGTSGNEQFF. The CDR3 nucleotides read TGTGCCAGCAGCTCCGGGACTAGCGGCAATGAGCAGTTCTTC. The chain employs TRBV5-4 and TRBJ2-1; 11 nucleotides align to TRBD2. The CDR3 sequence is 14 residues long. CDR1 and CDR2 from the germline V gene are SGHNT and YYREEE (reference sequence). V gave up 3 bases and J gave up 6 bases; unmatched junction bases: 2.

The DNA of the CDR3 is TGTGCCAGCAGTGAAAACGGGGGGACATACAATGAGCAGTTCTTC. Residues: CASSENGGTYNEQFF. The J gene is TRBJ2-1, the V gene TRBV6-4; D perhaps matches TRBD2 (7 bases). CDR1 and CDR2 from the germline V gene are MRHNA and SNTAGT. The CDR3 contains 15 residues. Trimming pared 3 bases from V and 4 bases from J, leaving 13 bases between.

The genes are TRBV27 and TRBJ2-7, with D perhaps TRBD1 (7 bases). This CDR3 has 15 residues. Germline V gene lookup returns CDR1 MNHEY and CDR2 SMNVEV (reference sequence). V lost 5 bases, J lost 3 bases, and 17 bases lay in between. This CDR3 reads CASSLSPGDSYEQYF. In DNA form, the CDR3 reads TGTGCCAGCAGTCTCTCTCCGGGGGACAGCTACGAGCAGTACTTC.

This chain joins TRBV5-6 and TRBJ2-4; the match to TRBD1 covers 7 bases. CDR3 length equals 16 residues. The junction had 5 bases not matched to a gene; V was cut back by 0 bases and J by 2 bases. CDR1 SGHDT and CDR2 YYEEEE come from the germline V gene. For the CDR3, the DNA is TGTGCCAGCAGCTTGGTAAGGGGGCAGACCAAAAACATTCAGTACTTC. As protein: CASSLVRGQTKNIQYF.

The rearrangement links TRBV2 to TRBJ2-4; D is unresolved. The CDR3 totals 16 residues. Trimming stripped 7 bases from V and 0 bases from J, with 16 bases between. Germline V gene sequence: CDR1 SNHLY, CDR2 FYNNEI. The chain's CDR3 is CASKSRQNLAKNIQYF. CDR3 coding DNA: TGTGCCAGCAAGTCGCGGCAGAACCTAGCCAAAAACATTCAGTACTTC.